This entry is about one T cell receptor beta chain. As yet, its antigen is unknown. Several immunoSEQ plates received, in even portions, the genomic DNA of each subset. Using immunoSEQ multiplex PCR, the repertoire was profiled, and TCRdb retains in-frame clones only, with some absent. The sample carries about 2.3 million clones, 85% to 95% recorded once. The source of the sample is a study of shared clonotypes between healthy human individuals. Trimming took 3 bases from V and 4 from J, leaving 9 bases between them. The CDR3 runs 14 residues. Looked up from germline, CDR1 is SGHTA and CDR2 is FQGTGA. Notes on the study in general: Clonotypes shared by all four donors outscored non-shared clonotypes in generation probability.

The rearrangement links TRBV7-3 to TRBJ2-2, with D unresolved. The source material was naive CD4+ T cells from PBMCs. The sample's subset: CD45RA+ positively selected. This receptor was obtained from a man between 18 and 35 years old in good health. Some clones in this sample may be carry-over from other donors' samples. The CDR3 bases are TGTGCCAGCAGCTTGGGCAGTAGCACCGGGGAGCTGTTTTTT. This translates into CASSLGSSTGELFF.